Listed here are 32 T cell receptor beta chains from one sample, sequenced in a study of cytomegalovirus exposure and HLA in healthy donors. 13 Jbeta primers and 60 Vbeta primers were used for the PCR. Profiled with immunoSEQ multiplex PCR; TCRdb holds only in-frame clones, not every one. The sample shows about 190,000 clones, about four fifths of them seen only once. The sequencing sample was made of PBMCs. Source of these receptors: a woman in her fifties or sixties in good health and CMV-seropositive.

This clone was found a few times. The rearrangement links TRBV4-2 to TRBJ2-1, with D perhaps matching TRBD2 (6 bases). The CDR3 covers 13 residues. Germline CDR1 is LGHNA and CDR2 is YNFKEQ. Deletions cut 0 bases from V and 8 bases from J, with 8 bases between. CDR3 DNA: TGTGCCAGCAGCCAAGAAGGAGGGGATGAGCAGTTCTTC. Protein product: CASSQEGGDEQFF.

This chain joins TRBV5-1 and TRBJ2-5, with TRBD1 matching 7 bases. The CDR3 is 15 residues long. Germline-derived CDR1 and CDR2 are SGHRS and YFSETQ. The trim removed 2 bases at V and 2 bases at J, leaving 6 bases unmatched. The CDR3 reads CASSLQGTAQETQYF. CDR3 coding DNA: TGCGCCAGCAGCTTACAAGGGACAGCGCAAGAGACCCAGTACTTC. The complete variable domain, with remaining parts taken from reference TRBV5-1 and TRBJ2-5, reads KAGVTQTPRYLIKTRGQQVTLSCSPISGHRSVSWYQQTPGQGLQFLFEYFSETQRNKGNFPGRFSGRQFSNSRSEMNVSTLELGDSALYLCASSLQGTAQETQYFGPGTRLLVL.

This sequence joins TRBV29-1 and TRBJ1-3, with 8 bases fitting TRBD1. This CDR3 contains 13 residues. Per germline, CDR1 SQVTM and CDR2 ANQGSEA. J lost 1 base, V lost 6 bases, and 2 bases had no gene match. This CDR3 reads CSVQGASGNTIYF. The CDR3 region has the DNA TGCAGCGTGCAGGGGGCGTCTGGAAACACCATATATTTT.

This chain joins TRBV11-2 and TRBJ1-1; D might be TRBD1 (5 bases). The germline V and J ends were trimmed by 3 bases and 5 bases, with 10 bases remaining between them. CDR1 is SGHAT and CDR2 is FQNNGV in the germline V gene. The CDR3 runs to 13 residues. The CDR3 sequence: CASSFIGGTEAFF. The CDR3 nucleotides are TGTGCCAGCAGCTTTATTGGGGGGACTGAAGCTTTCTTT.

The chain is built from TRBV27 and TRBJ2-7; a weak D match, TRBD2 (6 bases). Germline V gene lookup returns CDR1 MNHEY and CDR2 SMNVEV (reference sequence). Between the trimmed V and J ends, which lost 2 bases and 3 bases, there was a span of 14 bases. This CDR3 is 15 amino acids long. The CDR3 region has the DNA TGTGCCAGCAGTTTAACGGGGGTTAGCGGCTACGAGCAGTACTTC. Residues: CASSLTGVSGYEQYF.

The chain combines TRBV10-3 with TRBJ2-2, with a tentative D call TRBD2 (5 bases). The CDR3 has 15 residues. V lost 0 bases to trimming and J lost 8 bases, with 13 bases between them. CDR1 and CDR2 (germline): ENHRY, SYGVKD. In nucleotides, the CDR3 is TGTGCCATCAGTGAGTCCTCATGGGGAGCTGGGGAGCTGTTTTTT. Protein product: CAISESSWGAGELFF.

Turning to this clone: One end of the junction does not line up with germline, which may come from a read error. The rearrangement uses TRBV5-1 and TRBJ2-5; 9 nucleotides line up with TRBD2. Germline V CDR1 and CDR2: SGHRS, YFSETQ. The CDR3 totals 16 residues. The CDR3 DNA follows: TGCGCCAGCAGCCCCCTCAGCGGGGGGATACAAGAGGCCCAGTACTTC. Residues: CASSPLSGGIQEAQYF.

For the CDR3, the DNA is TGCAGCGTTGATGAGGGACAGGGTTGGGCTTTCTTT. As protein: CSVDEGQGWAFF. This chain connects TRBV29-1 to TRBJ1-1; 9 bases are shared with TRBD1. V was pared by 3 bases and J by 11 bases, with 7 bases of the junction left unmatched. CDR3 length: 12 residues. The V gene's germline CDR1 is SQVTM and CDR2 ANQGSEA.

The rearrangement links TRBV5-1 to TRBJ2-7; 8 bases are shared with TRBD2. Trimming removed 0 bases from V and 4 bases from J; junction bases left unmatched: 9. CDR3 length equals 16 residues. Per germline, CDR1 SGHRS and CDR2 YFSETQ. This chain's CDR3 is CASSLGSSGPFYEQYF. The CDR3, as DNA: TGCGCCAGCAGCTTGGGGTCTAGCGGGCCCTTTTACGAGCAGTACTTC.

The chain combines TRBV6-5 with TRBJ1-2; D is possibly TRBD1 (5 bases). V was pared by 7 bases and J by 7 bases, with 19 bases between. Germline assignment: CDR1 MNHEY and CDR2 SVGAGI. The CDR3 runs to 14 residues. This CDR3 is CASTRKTEARGYTF. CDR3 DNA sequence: TGTGCCAGCACCCGGAAGACAGAAGCTCGTGGCTACACCTTC.

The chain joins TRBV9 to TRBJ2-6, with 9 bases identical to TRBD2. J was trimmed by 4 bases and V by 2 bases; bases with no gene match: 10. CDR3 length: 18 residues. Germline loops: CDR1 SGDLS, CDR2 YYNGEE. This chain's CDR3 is CASSVSGGLSAGANVLTF. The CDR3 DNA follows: TGTGCCAGCAGCGTTAGCGGGGGACTGTCTGCGGGGGCCAACGTCCTGACTTTC.

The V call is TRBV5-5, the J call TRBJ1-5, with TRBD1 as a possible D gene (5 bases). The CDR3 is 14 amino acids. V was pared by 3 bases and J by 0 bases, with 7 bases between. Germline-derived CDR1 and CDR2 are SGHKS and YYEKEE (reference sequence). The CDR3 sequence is CASSSGDSNQPQHF. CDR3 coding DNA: TGTGCCAGCAGCTCGGGGGATAGCAATCAGCCCCAGCATTTT.

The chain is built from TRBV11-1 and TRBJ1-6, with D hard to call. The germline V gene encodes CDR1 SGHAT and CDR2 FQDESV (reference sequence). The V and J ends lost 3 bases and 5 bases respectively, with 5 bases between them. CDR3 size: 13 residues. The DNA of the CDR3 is TGTGCCAGCAGCTTGGCCAATAATTCACCCCTCCACTTT. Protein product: CASSLANNSPLHF.

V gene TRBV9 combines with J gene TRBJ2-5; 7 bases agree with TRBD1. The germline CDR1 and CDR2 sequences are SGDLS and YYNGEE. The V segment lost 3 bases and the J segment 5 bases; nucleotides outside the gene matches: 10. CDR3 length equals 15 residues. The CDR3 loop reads CASSARTGGEETQYF. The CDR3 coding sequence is TGTGCCAGCAGCGCCCGGACAGGTGGGGAGGAGACCCAGTACTTC.

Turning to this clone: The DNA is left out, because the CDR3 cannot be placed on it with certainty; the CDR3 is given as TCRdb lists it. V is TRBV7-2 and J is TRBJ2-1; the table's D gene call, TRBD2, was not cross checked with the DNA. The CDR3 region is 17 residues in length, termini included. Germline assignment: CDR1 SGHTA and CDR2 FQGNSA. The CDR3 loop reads CASSTSGLAFHGNEQFF.

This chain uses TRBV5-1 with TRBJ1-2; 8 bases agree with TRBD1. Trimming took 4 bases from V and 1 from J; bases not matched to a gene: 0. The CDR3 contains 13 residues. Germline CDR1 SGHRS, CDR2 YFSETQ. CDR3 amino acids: CASSGQGNYGYTF. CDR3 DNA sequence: TGCGCCAGCAGCGGACAGGGTAACTATGGCTACACCTTC.

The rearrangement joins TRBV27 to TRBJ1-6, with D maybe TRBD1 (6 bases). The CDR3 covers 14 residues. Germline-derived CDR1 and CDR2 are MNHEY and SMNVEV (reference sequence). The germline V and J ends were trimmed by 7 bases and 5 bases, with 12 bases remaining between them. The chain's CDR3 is CASTLAGDNSPLHF. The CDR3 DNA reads TGTGCCAGCACCCTCGCAGGGGATAATTCACCCCTCCACTTT.

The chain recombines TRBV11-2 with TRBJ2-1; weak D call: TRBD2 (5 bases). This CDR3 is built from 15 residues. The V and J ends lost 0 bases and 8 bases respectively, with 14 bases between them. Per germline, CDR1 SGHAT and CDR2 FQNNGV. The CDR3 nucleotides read TGTGCCAGCAGCTTAGATCTCCCGGGGAGTCATGAGCAGTTCTTC. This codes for CASSLDLPGSHEQFF.

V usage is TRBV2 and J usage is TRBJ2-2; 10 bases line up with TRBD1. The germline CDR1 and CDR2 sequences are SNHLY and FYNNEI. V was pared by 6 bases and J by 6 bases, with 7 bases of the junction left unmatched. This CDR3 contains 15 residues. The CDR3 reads CASSVGQGRSGELFF. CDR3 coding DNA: TGTGCCAGCAGCGTGGGACAGGGGCGTTCCGGGGAGCTGTTTTTT.

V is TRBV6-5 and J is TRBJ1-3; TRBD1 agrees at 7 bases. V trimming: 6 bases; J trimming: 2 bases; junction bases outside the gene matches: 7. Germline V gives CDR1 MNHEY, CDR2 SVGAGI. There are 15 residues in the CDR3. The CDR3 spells CASSGRQGTGNTIYF. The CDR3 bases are TGTGCCAGCAGCGGCAGACAGGGAACTGGAAACACCATATATTTT.

CDR3 sequence (DNA): TGTGCCAGCAGCTTGCTTACGAGCACCACTTCACCCCTCCACTTT. Translating gives CASSLLTSTTSPLHF. This chain connects TRBV5-6 to TRBJ1-6; D remains ambiguous. Germline V CDR1 and CDR2: SGHDT, YYEEEE. V was trimmed by 1 base and J by 9 bases, leaving 14 bases between them. CDR3 length: 15 amino acids.

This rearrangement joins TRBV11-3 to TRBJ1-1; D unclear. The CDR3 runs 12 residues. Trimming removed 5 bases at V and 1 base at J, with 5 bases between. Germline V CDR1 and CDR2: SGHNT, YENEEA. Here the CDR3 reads CASSPRNTEAFF. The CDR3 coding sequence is TGTGCCAGCAGCCCGAGGAACACTGAAGCTTTCTTT.

The CDR3 is CASSSQTEAREQYF. Here the CDR3 DNA reads TGTGCCAGCAGCTCTCAGACAGAGGCACGCGAGCAGTACTTC. V is TRBV7-9 and J is TRBJ2-7; weak D call: TRBD1 (5 bases). The germline V and J ends were trimmed by 4 bases and 6 bases, with 16 bases remaining between them. CDR3 length equals 14 residues. Germline-derived CDR1 and CDR2 are SEHNR and FQNEAQ (reference sequence).

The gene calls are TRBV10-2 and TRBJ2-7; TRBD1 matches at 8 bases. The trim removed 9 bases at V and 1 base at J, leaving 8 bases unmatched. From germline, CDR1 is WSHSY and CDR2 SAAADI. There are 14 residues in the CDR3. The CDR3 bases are TGCGCCAGTACCCGGGACAGGAGTTCCTACGAGCAGTACTTC. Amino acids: CASTRDRSSYEQYF.

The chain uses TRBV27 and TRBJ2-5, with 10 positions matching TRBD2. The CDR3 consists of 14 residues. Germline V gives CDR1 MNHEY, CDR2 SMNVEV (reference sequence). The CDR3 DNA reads TGTACGAGCGGGAGGGTGGGGGGATCGGAGACCCAGTACTTC. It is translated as CTSGRVGGSETQYF.

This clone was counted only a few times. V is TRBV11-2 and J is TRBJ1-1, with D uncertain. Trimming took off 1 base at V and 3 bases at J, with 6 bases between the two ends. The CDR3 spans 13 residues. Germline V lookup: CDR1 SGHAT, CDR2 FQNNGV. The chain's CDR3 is CASSLGPDTEAFF. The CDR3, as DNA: TGTGCCAGCAGCTTAGGGCCCGACACTGAAGCTTTCTTT.

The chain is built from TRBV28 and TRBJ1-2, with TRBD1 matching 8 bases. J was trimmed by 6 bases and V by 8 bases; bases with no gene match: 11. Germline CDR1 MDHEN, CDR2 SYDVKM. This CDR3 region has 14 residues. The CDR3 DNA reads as TGTGCCAGCGCCACCCCCGGACAGGGTGATGGCTACACCTTC. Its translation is CASATPGQGDGYTF.

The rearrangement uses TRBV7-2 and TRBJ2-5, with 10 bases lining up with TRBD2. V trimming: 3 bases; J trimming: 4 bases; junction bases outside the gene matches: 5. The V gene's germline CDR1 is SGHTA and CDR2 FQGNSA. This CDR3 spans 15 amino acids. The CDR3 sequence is CASSFSGGRGETQYF. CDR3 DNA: TGTGCCAGCAGCTTTAGCGGGGGGCGGGGAGAGACCCAGTACTTC.

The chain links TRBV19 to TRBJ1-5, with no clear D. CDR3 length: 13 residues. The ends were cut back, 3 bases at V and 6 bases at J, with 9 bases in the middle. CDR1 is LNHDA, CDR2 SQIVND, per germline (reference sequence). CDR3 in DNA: TGTGCCAGTAGTATGGAGGGCAGTCAGCCCCAGCATTTT. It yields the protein CASSMEGSQPQHF. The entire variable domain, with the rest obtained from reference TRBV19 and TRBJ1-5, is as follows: DGGITQSPKYLFRKEGQNVTLSCEQNLNHDAMYWYRQDPGQGLRLIYYSQIVNDFQKGDIAEGYSVSREKKESFPLTVTSAQKNPTAFYLCASSMEGSQPQHFGDGTRLSIL.

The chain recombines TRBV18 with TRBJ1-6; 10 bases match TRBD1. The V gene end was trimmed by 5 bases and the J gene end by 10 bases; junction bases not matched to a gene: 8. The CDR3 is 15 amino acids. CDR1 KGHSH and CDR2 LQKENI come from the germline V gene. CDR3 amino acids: CASSERTGGQSPLHF. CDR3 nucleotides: TGTGCCAGCTCAGAACGGACAGGGGGACAGTCACCCCTCCACTTT.

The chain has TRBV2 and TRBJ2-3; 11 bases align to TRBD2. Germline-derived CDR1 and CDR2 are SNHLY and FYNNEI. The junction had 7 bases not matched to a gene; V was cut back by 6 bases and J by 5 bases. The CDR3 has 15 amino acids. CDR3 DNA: TGTGCCAGCAGCGGGACTAGCGGCCCCATAGATACGCAGTATTTT. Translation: CASSGTSGPIDTQYF.

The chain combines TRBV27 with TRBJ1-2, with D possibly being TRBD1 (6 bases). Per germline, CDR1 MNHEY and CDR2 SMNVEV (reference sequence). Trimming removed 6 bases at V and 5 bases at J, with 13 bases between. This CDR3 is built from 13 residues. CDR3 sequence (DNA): TGTGCCAGCAGAGGACAGAAAATATATGGCTACACCTTC. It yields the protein CASRGQKIYGYTF.